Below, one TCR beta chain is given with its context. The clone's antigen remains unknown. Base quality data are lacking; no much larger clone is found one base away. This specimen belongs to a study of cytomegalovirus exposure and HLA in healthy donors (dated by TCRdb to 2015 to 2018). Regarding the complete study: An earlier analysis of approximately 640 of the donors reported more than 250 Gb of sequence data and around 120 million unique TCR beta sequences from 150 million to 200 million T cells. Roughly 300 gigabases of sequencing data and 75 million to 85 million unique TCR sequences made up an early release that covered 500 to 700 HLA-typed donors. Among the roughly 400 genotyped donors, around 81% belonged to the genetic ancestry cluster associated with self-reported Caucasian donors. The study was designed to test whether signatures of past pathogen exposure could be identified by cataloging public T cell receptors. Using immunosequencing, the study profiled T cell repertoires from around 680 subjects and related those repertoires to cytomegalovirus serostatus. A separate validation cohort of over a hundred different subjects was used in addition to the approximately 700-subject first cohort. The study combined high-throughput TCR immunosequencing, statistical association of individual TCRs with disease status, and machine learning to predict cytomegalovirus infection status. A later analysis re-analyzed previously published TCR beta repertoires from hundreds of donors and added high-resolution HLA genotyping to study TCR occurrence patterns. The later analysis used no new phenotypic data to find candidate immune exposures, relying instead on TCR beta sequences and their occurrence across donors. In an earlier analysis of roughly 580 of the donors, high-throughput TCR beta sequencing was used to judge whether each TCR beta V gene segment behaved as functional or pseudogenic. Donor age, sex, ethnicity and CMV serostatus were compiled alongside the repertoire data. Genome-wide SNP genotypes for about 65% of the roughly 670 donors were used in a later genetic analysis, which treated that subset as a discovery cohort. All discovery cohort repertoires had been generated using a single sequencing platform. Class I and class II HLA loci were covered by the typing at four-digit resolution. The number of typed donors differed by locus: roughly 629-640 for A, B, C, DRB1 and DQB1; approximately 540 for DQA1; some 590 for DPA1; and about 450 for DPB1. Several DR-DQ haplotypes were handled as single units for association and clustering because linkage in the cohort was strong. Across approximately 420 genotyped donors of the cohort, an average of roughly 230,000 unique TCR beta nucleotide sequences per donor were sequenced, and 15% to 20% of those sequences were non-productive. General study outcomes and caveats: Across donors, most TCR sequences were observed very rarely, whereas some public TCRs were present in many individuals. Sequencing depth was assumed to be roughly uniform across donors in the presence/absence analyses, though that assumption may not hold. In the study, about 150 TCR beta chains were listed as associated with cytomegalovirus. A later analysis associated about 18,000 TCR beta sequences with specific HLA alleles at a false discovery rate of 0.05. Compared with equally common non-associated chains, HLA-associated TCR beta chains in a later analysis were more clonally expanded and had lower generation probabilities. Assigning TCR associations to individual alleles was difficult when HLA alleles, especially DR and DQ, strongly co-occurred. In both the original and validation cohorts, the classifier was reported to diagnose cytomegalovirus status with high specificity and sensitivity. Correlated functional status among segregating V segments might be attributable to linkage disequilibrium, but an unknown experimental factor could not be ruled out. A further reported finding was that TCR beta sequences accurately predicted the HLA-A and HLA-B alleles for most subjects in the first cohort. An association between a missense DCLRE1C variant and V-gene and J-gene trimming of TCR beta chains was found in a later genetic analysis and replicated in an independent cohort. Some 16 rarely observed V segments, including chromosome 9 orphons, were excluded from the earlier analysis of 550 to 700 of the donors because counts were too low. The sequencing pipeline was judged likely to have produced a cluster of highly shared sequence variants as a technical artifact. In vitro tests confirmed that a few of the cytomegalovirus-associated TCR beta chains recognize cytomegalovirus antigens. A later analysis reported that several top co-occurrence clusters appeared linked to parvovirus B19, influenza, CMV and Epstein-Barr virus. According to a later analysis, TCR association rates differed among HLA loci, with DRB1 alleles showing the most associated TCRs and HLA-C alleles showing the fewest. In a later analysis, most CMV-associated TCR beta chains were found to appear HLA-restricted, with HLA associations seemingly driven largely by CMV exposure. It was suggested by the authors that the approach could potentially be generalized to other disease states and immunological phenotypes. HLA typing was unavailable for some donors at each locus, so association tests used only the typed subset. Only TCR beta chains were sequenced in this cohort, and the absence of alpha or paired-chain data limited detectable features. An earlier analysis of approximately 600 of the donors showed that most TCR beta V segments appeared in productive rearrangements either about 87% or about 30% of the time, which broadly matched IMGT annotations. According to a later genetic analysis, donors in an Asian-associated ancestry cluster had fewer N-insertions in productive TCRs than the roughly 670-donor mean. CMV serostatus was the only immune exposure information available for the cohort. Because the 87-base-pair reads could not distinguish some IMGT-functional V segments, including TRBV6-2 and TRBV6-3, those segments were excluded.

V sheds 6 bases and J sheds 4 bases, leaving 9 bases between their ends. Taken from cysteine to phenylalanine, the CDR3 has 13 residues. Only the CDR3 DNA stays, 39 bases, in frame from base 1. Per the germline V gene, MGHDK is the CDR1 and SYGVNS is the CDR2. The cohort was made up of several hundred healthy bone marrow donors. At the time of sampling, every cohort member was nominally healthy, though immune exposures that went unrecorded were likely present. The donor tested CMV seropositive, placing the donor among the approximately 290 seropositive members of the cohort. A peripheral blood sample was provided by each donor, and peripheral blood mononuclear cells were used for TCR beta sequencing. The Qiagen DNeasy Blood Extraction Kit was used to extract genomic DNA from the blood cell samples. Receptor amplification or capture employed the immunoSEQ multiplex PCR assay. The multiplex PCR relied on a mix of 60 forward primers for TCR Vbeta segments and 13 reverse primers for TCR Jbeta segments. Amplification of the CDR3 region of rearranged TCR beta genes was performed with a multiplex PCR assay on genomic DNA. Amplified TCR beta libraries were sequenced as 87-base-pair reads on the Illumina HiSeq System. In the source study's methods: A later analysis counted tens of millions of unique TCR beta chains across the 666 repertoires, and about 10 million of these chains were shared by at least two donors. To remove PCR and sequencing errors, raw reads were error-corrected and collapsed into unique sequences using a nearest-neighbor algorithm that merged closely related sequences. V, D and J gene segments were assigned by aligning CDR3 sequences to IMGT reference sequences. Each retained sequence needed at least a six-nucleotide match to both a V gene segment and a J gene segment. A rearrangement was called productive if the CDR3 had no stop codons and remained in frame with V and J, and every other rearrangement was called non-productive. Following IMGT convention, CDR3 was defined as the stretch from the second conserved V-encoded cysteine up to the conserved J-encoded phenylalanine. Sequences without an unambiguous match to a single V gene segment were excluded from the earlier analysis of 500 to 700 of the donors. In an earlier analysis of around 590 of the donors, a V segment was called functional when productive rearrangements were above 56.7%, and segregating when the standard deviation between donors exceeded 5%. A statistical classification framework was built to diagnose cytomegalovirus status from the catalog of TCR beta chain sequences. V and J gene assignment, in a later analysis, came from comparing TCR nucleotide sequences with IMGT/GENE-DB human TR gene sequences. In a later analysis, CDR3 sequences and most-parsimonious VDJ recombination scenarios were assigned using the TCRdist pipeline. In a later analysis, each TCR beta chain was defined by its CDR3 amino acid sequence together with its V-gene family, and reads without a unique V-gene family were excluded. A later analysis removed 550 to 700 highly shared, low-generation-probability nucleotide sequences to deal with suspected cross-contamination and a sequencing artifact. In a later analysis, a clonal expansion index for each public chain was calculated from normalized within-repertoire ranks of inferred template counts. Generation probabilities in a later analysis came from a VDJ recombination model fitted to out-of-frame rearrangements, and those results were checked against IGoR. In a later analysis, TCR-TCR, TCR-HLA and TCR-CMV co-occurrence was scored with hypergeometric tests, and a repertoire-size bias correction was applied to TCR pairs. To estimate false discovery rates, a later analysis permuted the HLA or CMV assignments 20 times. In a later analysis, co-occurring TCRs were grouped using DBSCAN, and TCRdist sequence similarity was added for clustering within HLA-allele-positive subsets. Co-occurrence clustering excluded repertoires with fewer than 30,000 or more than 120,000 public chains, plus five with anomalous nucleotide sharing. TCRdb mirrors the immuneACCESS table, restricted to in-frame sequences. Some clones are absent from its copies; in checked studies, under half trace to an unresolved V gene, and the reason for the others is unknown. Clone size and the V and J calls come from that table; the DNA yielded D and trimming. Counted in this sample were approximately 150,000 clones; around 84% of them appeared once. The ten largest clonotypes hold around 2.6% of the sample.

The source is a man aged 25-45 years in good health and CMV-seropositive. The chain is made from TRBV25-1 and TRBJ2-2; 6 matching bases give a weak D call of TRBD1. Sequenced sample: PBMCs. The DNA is TGTGCCAGCAGGAGACAGGCCACCGGGGAGCTGTTTTTT. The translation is CASRRQATGELFF.